The TCR beta chain described here comes from a study of blood T cells in healthy people across ages. Findings and caveats of the study: There were more naive CD4+ cells and higher diversity in long-lived donors than in aged donors. With donor CMV status unknown, expanded clonotype changes were possibly confounded. Diversity of TCR beta per million T cells declined in a roughly linear way with age.

A second PCR, run for roughly 7 to 11 cycles, used a sample-barcoded 5' primer plus a J-beta primer mix. TCRdb recomputed calls from the 5' RACE reads with MiXCR, one row per CDR3 protein. The data hold around 1,500,000 distinct CDR3 sequences, with 40% to 50% observed a single time. V was cut by 4 bases and J by 9 bases, with 22 bases left in between. Germline values: CDR1 SGHTA, CDR2 FQGNSA. This CDR3 spans 15 amino acids. As for this clonotype: The antigen remains unidentified.

This chain joins TRBV7-2 and TRBJ2-7; possibly TRBD1 for D (5 bases). Sequenced sample: blood. This clonotype was obtained from a woman younger than 30 in good health. Here the CDR3 DNA reads TGTGCCAGCAGCTCCCAGGGCTCCCTGGGATCGGGGCAGTACTTC. Translated, it gives CASSSQGSLGSGQYF. Filled out from reference TRBV7-2 and TRBJ2-7, the complete variable domain reads GAGVSQSPSNKVTEKGKDVELRCDPISGHTALYWYRQSLGQGLEFLIYFQGNSAPDKSGLPSDRFSAERTGGSVSTLTIQRTQQEDSAVYLCASSSQGSLGSGQYFGPGTRLTVT.